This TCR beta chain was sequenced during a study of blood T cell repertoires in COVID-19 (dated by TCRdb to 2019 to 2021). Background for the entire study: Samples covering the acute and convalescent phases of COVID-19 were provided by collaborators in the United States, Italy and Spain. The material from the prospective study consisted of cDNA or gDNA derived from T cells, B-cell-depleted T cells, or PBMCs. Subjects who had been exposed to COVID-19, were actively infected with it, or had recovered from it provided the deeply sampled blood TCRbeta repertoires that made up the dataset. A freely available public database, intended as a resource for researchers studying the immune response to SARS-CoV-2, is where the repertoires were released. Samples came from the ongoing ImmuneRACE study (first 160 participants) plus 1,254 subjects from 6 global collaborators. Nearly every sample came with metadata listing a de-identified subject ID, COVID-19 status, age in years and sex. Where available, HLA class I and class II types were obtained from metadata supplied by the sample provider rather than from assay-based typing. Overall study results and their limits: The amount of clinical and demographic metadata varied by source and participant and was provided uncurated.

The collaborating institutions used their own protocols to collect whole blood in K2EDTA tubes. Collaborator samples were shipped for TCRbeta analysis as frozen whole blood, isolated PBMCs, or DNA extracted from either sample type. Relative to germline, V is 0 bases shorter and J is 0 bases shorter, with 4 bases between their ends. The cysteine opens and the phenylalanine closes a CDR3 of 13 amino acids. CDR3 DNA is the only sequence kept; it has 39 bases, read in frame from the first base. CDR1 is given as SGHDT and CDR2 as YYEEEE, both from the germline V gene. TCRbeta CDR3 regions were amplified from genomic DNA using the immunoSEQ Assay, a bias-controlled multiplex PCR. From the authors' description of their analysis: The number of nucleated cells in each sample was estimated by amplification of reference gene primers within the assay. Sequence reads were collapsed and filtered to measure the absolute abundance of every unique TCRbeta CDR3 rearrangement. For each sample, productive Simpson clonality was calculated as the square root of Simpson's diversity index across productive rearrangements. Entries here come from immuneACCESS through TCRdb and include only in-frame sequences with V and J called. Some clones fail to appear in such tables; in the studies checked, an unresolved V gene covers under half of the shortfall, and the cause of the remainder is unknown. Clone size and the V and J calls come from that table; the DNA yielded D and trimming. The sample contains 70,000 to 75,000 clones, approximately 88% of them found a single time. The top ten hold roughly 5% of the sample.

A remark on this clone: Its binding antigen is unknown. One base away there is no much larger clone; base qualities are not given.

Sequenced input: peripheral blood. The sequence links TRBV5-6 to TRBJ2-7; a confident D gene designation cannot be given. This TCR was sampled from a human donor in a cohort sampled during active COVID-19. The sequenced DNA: TGTGCCAGCAGCTTGGCCGTCTCCTACGAGCAGTACTTC. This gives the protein CASSLAVSYEQYF.